Presented here are 30 T cell receptor beta chains from one specimen sequenced in a study of T cells in Graves' hyperthyroidism and ophthalmopathy. TCR beta CDR3 sequences were amplified from RNA transcripts. First-round RT-PCR with HTBI primers amplified the TCR CDR3 region. TCRdb reprocessed the multiplex PCR reads with MiXCR, giving one entry per CDR3 protein. The table has over 650,000 distinct CDR3 sequences, just under 45% seen once. The specimen sequenced was peripheral blood or thyroid tissue (not recorded which). The source of these receptors is an adult man with Graves' disease, either hyperthyroidism or ophthalmopathy (not recorded which).

The chain recombines TRBV19 with TRBJ1-5, with TRBD1 matching 9 bases. CDR1 is LNHDA and CDR2 is SQIVND in the germline V gene (reference sequence). The CDR3 is 15 amino acids. J was trimmed by 4 bases and V by 7 bases; bases with no gene match: 8. CDR3 nucleotides: TGTGCCAGTAAGAGCGACAGGGGGGGGAATCAGCCCCAGCATTTT. Its protein is CASKSDRGGNQPQHF.

The genes are TRBV6-6 and TRBJ2-6, with 10 positions matching TRBD1. Germline lookup yields CDR1 MNHNY and CDR2 SVGAGI (reference sequence). The CDR3 has 16 amino acids. With 6 bases clipped from V and 0 bases from J, the junction kept 2 bases outside the gene matches. CDR3 bases: TGTGCCAGCAGGACAGGGGGCAACTCTGGGGCCAACGTCCTGACTTTC. This sequence encodes CASRTGGNSGANVLTF.

This clonotype was picked up a small number of times. V is TRBV11-2 and J is TRBJ2-7; a weak D match, TRBD2 (5 bases). The V gene lost 6 bases and the J gene lost 6 bases, with 18 bases spanning the gap. The CDR3 consists of 14 residues. Germline V gene data show CDR1 as SGHAT and CDR2 as FQNNGV. CDR3 DNA sequence: TGTGCCAGCAGACAAGCGGCGGTCGGCTCCGAGCAGTACTTC. Encoded protein: CASRQAAVGSEQYF.

This clonotype came up many times. The chain uses TRBV29-1 and TRBJ1-2; D possibly corresponds to TRBD1 (5 bases). This CDR3 spans 15 amino acids. The germline V and J ends were trimmed by 0 bases and 2 bases, with 13 bases remaining between them. Germline V lookup: CDR1 SQVTM, CDR2 ANQGSEA. The CDR3 sequence is CSVEDLRTSNYGYTF. CDR3 in DNA: TGCAGCGTTGAAGATCTTAGGACATCCAACTATGGCTACACCTTC.

As for this clonotype: A much larger clonotype is one base distant, so this may be a read error. This chain connects TRBV7-2 to TRBJ2-2, with D possibly called TRBD1 or TRBD2 (5 bases each). Germline CDR1 is SGHTA and CDR2 is FQGNSA. The length of the CDR3 is 16 residues. The CDR3: CASSRRGPTNPGELFF. The DNA of the CDR3 is TGTGCCAGCAGCCGAAGGGGACCGACGAACCCCGGGGAGCTGTTTTTT.

The chain has TRBV6-5 and TRBJ2-7, with D tentatively TRBD1 (5 bases). V dropped 10 bases and J dropped 3 bases, with 16 bases sitting between them. This CDR3 spans 13 amino acids. Per the germline V gene, CDR1 is MNHEY and CDR2 is SVGAGI. CDR3 bases: TGTGCCACCACCCCAGGGTCGGGCTACGAGCAGTACTTC. It translates to CATTPGSGYEQYF.

The CDR3: CASGRDRGLDGYTF. CDR3 nucleotide sequence: TGTGCCAGCGGACGGGACAGGGGGCTGGATGGCTACACCTTC. The J gene is TRBJ1-2, the V gene TRBV2; 12 bases are shared with TRBD1. CDR1 SNHLY and CDR2 FYNNEI come from the germline V gene. V trimming: 8 bases; J trimming: 6 bases; junction bases outside the gene matches: 7. This CDR3 spans 14 amino acids. Drawing the rest from reference TRBV2 and TRBJ1-2, the complete variable domain is EPEVTQTPSHQVTQMGQEVILRCVPISNHLYFYWYRQILGQKVEFLVSFYNNEISEKSEIFDDQFSVERPDGSNFTLKIRSTKLEDSAMYFCASGRDRGLDGYTFGSGTRLTVV.

The sample holds a few counts of this clonotype. The CDR3 loop is CASSEETREAFF. The CDR3 nucleotides are TGTGCCAGCAGCGAGGAGACACGTGAAGCTTTCTTT. The chain couples TRBV5-6 to TRBJ1-1, with D unresolved. With 4 bases removed from V and 7 bases from J, the gap between germline ends came to 11 bases. This CDR3 comprises 12 residues. Looked up from germline, CDR1 is SGHDT and CDR2 is YYEEEE. Looking up the rest from reference TRBV5-6 and TRBJ1-1 gives the full variable domain: DAGVTQSPTHLIKTRGQQVTLRCSPKSGHDTVSWYQQALGQGPQFIFQYYEEEERQRGNFPDRFSGHQFPNYSSELNVNALLLGDSALYLCASSEETREAFFGQGTRLTVV.

The chain couples TRBV24-1 to TRBJ1-5; D uncertain. This CDR3 has 16 amino acids. Trimming removed 2 bases at V and 2 bases at J, with 12 bases between. The V gene's germline CDR1 is KGHDR and CDR2 SFDVKD. The CDR3 region is CATSDSVGFGNQPQHF. The CDR3 bases are TGTGCCACCAGTGATTCGGTAGGGTTTGGCAATCAGCCCCAGCATTTT.

V and J are TRBV7-6 and TRBJ1-6, with TRBD1 matching 8 bases. This CDR3 is 14 amino acids long. The junction had 3 bases not matched to a gene; V was cut back by 2 bases and J by 9 bases. The germline CDR1 and CDR2 sequences are SGHVS and FNYEAQ. The CDR3 nucleotides read TGTGCCAGCAGCTTATCAGGGACAGGTTCACCCCTCCACTTT. It codes for CASSLSGTGSPLHF.

The V and J genes are TRBV14 and TRBJ2-7, with D hard to call. This CDR3 has 13 amino acids. The germline V gene has CDR1 SGHDN and CDR2 FVKESK. Trimming shortened V by 4 bases and J by 1 base, and 8 bases separated the two germline ends. CDR3 in DNA: TGTGCCAGCAGCCCCGTGGGGTCCTACGAGCAGTACTTC. Protein: CASSPVGSYEQYF.

V usage is TRBV7-9 and J usage is TRBJ1-5; 11 bases agree with TRBD1. The CDR3 is 15 residues long. After removal of 4 bases from V and 6 bases from J, the junction contained 5 bases not matched to a gene. Germline CDR1 SEHNR, CDR2 FQNEAQ (reference sequence). For the CDR3, the DNA is TGTGCCAGCAGCTGGACAGGGGGCGGCGGTCAGCCCCAGCATTTT. This encodes CASSWTGGGGQPQHF.

This clonotype was detected ten times or more. The gene calls are TRBV10-3 and TRBJ2-5; weak D call: TRBD2 (5 bases). The CDR3 has 13 amino acids. Germline loops: CDR1 ENHRY, CDR2 SYGVKD. Between the trimmed V and J ends, which lost 5 bases and 2 bases, there was a span of 9 bases. This CDR3 reads CAISSGSQETQYF. The CDR3 region has the DNA TGTGCCATCAGTTCGGGGTCTCAAGAGACCCAGTACTTC.

This chain uses TRBV6-2 or TRBV6-3 with TRBJ1-2; D gene unclear. CDR3 length equals 15 residues. Germline-derived CDR1 and CDR2 are MNHEY and SVGEGT. V lost 0 bases and J 2 bases, leaving 10 bases between the germline ends. The CDR3 loop is CASSYSSFTNYGYTF. The CDR3, as DNA: TGTGCCAGCAGTTACTCGAGTTTTACCAACTATGGCTACACCTTC.

This clonotype was seen just once. It may be a read error: a sequence one base away is much more abundant. This chain uses TRBV25-1 with TRBJ1-4; TRBD1 might be the D (5 bases). V gave up 3 bases and J gave up 7 bases, with 15 bases separating them. The CDR3 sequence is 15 residues long. CDR1 and CDR2 (germline): MGHDK, SYGVNS. The CDR3 DNA follows: TGTGCCAGCAGTGAGGAGGCGACGGGGGGTGAAAAACTGTTTTTT. It specifies CASSEEATGGEKLFF.

This sequence joins TRBV29-1 and TRBJ1-3, with 8 positions matching TRBD1. Per the germline V gene, CDR1 is SQVTM and CDR2 is ANQGSEA. CDR3 size: 13 residues. J gave up 4 bases and V 8 bases, and 7 bases lay outside the gene matches. CDR3 nucleotide sequence: TGCAGCTTAATGGCAGGGGGCGGAAACACCATATATTTT. Translating it yields CSLMAGGGNTIYF. Full variable domain (missing parts from reference TRBV29-1 and TRBJ1-3): SAVISQKPSRDICQRGTSLTIQCQVDSQVTMMFWYRQQPGQSLTLIATANQGSEATYESGFVIDKFPISRPNLTFSTLTVSNMSPEDSSIYLCSLMAGGGNTIYFGEGSWLTVV.

This clonotype was observed once. Without the conserved terminal phenylalanine or tryptophan, this CDR3 likely stems from a read error. No DNA is shown, since the ends of the CDR3 on it are uncertain; the CDR3 is the one TCRdb lists. The chain recombines TRBV7-9 with TRBJ1-4. The CDR3 contains 9 residues when both ends are counted. Germline CDR1 reads SEHNR; CDR2 reads FQNEAQ (reference sequence). The CDR3 here is CASSSGQNY.

The chain is built from TRBV6-5 and TRBJ1-2, with TRBD1 as a possible D gene (6 bases). The CDR3 runs to 14 residues. Trimming removed 6 bases at V and 2 bases at J, with 13 bases between. Germline CDR1 reads MNHEY; CDR2 reads SVGAGI. The CDR3 reads CASRERGANYGYTF. In DNA form, the CDR3 reads TGTGCCAGCAGGGAGCGGGGGGCGAACTATGGCTACACCTTC.

The chain has TRBV11-1 and TRBJ2-6; possibly TRBD1 for D (5 bases). V was cut by 5 bases and J by 2 bases, with 10 bases left in between. The germline gives CDR1 SGHAT, CDR2 FQDESV (reference sequence). There are 15 residues in the CDR3. The CDR3 here is CASSPTVPGANVLTF. CDR3 bases: TGTGCCAGCAGCCCGACAGTCCCTGGGGCCAACGTCCTGACTTTC.

This clonotype was found many times. The chain joins TRBV7-8 to TRBJ2-7; TRBD2 is a possible D gene (5 bases). The germline V and J ends were trimmed by 0 bases and 0 bases, with 9 bases remaining between them. The CDR3 loop spans 15 amino acids. The germline CDR1 and CDR2 sequences are SGHVS and FQNEAQ. CDR3: CASSLARVDSYEQYF. The CDR3 DNA is TGTGCCAGCAGCTTAGCGAGGGTGGACTCCTACGAGCAGTACTTC.

The gene calls are TRBV12-3 or TRBV12-4 and TRBJ2-7, with a tentative D call TRBD1 (6 bases). V lost 1 base and J 2 bases, leaving 15 bases between the germline ends. The CDR3 runs 16 residues. The CDR3 spells CASSLGLGQGTYEQYF. In nucleotides, the CDR3 is TGTGCCAGCAGTTTAGGTTTGGGTCAGGGGACCTACGAGCAGTACTTC.

This clonotype came up a few times. The chain has TRBV19 and TRBJ1-5; D is unclear. V was pared by 3 bases and J by 6 bases, with 6 bases between. CDR3 length: 12 residues. Germline lookup yields CDR1 LNHDA and CDR2 SQIVND (reference sequence). CDR3 sequence reads: CASSIFRQPQHF. The CDR3 DNA reads as TGTGCCAGTAGTATTTTCCGTCAGCCCCAGCATTTT.

V is TRBV7-8 and J is TRBJ2-2, with 8 bases matching TRBD1. This CDR3 has 15 amino acids. Per the germline V gene, CDR1 is SGHVS and CDR2 is FQNEAQ. The junction had 5 bases not matched to a gene; V was cut back by 4 bases and J by 4 bases. In nucleotides, the CDR3 is TGTGCCAGCAGCTCCCGACAGGGGTTCACCGGGGAGCTGTTTTTT. It translates to CASSSRQGFTGELFF.

Ten or more counts support this clonotype. At one end, the junction sequence differs from germline, possibly due to a read error. The chain links TRBV29-1 to TRBJ1-1; TRBD1 matches 7 bases. The germline V gene encodes CDR1 SQVTM and CDR2 ANQGSEA. The CDR3 spans 14 residues. DNA of the CDR3: TGCAGGGTTGAAAAATACAGGGGCGGCACTGAAGCTTTCTTT. As protein: CRVEKYRGGTEAFF. Looking up the rest from reference TRBV29-1 and TRBJ1-1 gives the full variable domain: SAVISQKPSRDICQRGTSLTIQCQVDSQVTMMFWYRQQPGQSLTLIATANQGSEATYESGFVIDKFPISRPNLTFSTLTVSNMSPEDSSIYLCRVEKYRGGTEAFFGQGTRLTVV.

This clonotype came up many times. This chain joins TRBV12-3 or TRBV12-4 and TRBJ1-5; D is unclear. V lost 3 bases to trimming and J lost 4 bases, with 10 bases between them. This CDR3 has 14 amino acids. The CDR3 nucleotides read TGTGCCAGCAGTTTCGCGGCCCTGAATCAGCCCCAGCATTTT. Residues: CASSFAALNQPQHF.

V and J are TRBV10-2 and TRBJ2-5; D may be TRBD1 or TRBD2 (5 bases each). This CDR3 contains 12 residues. Germline V gives CDR1 WSHSY, CDR2 SAAADI. V shed 10 bases and J shed 5 bases, with 14 bases lying between them. For the CDR3, the DNA is TGCGCCACCGGAAGGGGAGAGGAGACCCAGTACTTC. It encodes CATGRGEETQYF.

V is TRBV15 and J is TRBJ2-5, with a possible D match to TRBD2 (5 bases). V shed 1 base and J shed 3 bases, with 6 bases lying between them. Germline V gene lookup returns CDR1 LNHNV and CDR2 YYDKDF (reference sequence). The CDR3 contains 13 residues. The CDR3 DNA reads TGTGCCACCAGCAGAGGGGGAGAAGAGACCCAGTACTTC. Its translation: CATSRGGEETQYF.

This clonotype appeared a few times. The chain couples TRBV19 to TRBJ1-5; D is uncertain. Trimming took 1 base from V and 9 from J, leaving 13 bases between them. Germline CDR1 and CDR2: LNHDA and SQIVND (reference sequence). The length of the CDR3 is 14 residues. The DNA for the CDR3 is TGTGCCAGTAGTATAGGTCTCGGGGATCGGCCCCAGCATTTT. As protein: CASSIGLGDRPQHF.

The chain uses TRBV7-9 and TRBJ2-6, with 7 bases that match TRBD1. This CDR3 region has 19 residues. Germline lookup yields CDR1 SEHNR and CDR2 FQNEAQ (reference sequence). The J segment lost 1 base and the V segment lost 5 bases, leaving 14 bases of the junction unmatched. Here the CDR3 reads CASSTPVGQVASGANVLTF. The CDR3 DNA reads TGTGCCAGCAGCACGCCGGTCGGACAGGTCGCTTCTGGGGCCAACGTCCTGACTTTC.

The table lists this clonotype with many counts. V usage is TRBV24-1 and J usage is TRBJ2-7, with 8 bases aligning to TRBD1. V gave up 4 bases and J gave up 3 bases; unmatched junction bases: 4. This CDR3 region has 14 residues. Germline V CDR1 and CDR2: KGHDR, SFDVKD. The CDR3 reads CATSESGTGYEQYF. The DNA for the CDR3 is TGTGCCACCAGTGAATCCGGGACAGGCTACGAGCAGTACTTC.